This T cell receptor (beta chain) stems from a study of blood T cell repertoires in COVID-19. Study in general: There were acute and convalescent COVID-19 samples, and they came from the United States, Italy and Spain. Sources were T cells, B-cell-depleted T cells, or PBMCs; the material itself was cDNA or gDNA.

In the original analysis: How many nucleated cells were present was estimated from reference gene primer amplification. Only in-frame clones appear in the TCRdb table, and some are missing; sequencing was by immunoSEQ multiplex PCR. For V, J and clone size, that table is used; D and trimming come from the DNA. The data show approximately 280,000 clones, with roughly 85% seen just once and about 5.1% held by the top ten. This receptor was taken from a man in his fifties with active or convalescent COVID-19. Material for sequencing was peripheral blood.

The CDR3 loop reads CASSLVPRTSGDKMGPDTQYF. The CDR3 DNA reads as TGTGCCAGCAGCTTAGTCCCTAGGACTAGCGGGGATAAGATGGGCCCAGATACGCAGTATTTT. The V call is TRBV7-7, the J call TRBJ2-3, with 12 bases fitting TRBD2. This CDR3 spans 21 amino acids. V shed 1 base, J shed 4 bases, and the junction held 18 bases outside the gene matches. CDR1 and CDR2 from the germline V gene are SSHAT and FNYEAQ (reference sequence). The variable domain in full, completed from reference TRBV7-7 and TRBJ2-3, reads GAGVSQSPRYKVTKRGQDVTLRCDPISSHATLYWYQQALGQGPEFLTYFNYEAQPDKSGLPSDRFSAERPEGSISTLTIQRTEQRDSAMYRCASSLVPRTSGDKMGPDTQYFGPGTRLTVL.